This T cell receptor (beta chain) comes out of a study of blood T cell repertoires in COVID-19. Assay used: immunoSEQ multiplex PCR; TCRdb lists only in-frame clones, some missing. Of approximately 190,000 clones listed, over 80% were seen once; the top ten hold less than 9.5%. The Seattle patients, enrolled during active infection, were followed longitudinally. The CDR3 runs 14 residues. Per the germline V gene, CDR1 is MGHDK and CDR2 is SYGVNS. With V trimmed by 5 bases and J by 2 bases, 5 bases remained unmatched. Sequencing was done on a sample of peripheral blood. This receptor was identified in a woman aged 60-75 years with COVID-19, enrolled during active disease. The chain is built from TRBV25-1 and TRBJ1-2, with 7 bases identical to TRBD1. In nucleotides, the CDR3 is TGTGCCAGCAGTTCCTGGGACAGAAACTATGGCTACACCTTC. Its translation is CASSSWDRNYGYTF.